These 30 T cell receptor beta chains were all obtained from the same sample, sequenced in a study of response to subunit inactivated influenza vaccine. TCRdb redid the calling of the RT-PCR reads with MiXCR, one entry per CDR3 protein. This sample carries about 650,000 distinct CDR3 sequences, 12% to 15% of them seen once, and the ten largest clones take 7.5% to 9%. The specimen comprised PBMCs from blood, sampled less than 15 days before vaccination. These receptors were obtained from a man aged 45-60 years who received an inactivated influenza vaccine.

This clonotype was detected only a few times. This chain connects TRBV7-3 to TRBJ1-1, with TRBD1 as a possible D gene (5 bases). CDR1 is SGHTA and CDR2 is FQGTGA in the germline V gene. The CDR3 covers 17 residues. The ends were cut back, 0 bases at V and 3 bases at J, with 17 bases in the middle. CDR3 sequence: CASSLTLTRAPYTEAFF. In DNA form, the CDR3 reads TGTGCCAGCAGCTTAACGCTAACCAGGGCGCCGTACACTGAAGCTTTCTTT.

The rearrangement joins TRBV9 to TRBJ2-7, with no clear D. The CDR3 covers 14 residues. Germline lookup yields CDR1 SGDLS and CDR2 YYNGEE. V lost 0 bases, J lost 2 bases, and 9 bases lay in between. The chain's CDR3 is CASSVGMNAYEQYF. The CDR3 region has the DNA TGTGCCAGCAGCGTAGGCATGAACGCCTACGAGCAGTACTTC.

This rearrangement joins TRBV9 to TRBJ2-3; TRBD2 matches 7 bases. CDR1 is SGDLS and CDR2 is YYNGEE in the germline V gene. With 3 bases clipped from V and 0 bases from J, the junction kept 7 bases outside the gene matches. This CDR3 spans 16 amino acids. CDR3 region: CASSDGTIRSTDTQYF. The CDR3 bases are TGTGCCAGCAGCGATGGGACTATCCGCAGCACAGATACGCAGTATTTT.

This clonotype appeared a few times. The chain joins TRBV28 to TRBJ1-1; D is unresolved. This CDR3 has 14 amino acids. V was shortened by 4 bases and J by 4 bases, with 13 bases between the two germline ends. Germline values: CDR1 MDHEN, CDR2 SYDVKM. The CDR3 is CASSSPGSSTEAFF. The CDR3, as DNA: TGTGCCAGCAGTTCCCCGGGCTCAAGCACTGAAGCTTTCTTT.

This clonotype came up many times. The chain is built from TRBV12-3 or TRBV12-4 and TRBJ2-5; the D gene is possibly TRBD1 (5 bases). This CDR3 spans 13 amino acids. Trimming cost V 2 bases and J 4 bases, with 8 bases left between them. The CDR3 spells CASSLQGPETQYF. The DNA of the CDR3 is TGTGCCAGCAGTTTACAGGGCCCAGAGACCCAGTACTTC.

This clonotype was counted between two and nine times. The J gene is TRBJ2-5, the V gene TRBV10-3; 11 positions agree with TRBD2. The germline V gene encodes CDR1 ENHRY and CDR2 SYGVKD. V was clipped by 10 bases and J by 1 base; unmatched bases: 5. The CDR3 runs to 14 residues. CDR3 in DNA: TGTGCCACCCGGACTAGCGGGCGCCAAGAGACCCAGTACTTC. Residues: CATRTSGRQETQYF.

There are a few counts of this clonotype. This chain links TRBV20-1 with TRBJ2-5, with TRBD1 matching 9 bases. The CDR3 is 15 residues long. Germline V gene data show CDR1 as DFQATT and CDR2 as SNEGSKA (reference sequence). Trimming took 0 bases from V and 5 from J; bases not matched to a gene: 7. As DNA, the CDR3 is TGCAGTGCTAGAGATTATAGGGACAGGGTTGAGACCCAGTACTTC. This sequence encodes CSARDYRDRVETQYF.

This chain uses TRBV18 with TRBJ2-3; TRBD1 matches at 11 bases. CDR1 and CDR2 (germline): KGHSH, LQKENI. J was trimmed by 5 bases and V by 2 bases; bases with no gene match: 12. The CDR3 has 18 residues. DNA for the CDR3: TGTGCCAGCTCACCAATTGGACAGGGGGCTCCTCAGGGAGATACGCAGTATTTT. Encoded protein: CASSPIGQGAPQGDTQYF.

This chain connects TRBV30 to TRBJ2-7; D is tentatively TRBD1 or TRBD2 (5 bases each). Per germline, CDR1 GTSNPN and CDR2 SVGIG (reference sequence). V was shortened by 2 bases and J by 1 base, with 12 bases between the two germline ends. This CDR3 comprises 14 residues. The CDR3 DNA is TGTGCCTGGAGTAGGGGACCCCCATCCTACGAGCAGTACTTC. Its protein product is CAWSRGPPSYEQYF.

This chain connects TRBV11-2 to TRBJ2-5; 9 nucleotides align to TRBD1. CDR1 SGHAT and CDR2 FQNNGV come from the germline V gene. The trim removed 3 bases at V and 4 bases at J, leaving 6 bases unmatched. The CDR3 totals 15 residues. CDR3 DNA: TGTGCCAGCAGCTTCGGACAGGGGACCCTAGAGACCCAGTACTTC. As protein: CASSFGQGTLETQYF.

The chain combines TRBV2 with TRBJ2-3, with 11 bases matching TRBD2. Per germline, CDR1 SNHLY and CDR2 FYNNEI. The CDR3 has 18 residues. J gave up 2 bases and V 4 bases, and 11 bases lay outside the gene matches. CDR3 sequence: CASSGSRLAGRNTDTQYF. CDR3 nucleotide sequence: TGTGCCAGCAGTGGATCTCGACTAGCGGGGAGAAACACAGATACGCAGTATTTT.

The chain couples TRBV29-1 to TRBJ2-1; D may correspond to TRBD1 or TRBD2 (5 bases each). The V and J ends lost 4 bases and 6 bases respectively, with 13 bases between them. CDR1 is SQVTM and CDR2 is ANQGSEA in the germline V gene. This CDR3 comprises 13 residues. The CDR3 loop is CSVARIGTNEQFF. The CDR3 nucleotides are TGCAGCGTTGCCAGGATAGGGACCAATGAGCAGTTCTTC.

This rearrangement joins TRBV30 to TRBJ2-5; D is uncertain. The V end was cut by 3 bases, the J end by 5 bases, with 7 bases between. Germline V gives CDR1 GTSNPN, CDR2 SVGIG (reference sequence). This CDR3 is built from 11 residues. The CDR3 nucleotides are TGTGCCTGGAGATCTGGGGAGACCCAGTACTTC. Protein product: CAWRSGETQYF.

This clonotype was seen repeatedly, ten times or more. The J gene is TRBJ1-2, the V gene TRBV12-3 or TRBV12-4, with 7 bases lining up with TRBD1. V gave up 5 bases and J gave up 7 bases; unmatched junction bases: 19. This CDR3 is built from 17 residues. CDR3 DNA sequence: TGTGCCAGCAGTACACAGGGGAGGGGGCATATAAGGGGTGGCTACACCTTC. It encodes CASSTQGRGHIRGGYTF.

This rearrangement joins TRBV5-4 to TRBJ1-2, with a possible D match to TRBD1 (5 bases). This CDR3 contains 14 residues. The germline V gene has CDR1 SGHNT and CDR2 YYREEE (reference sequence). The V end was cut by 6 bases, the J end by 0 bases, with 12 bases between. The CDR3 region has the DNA TGTGCCAGCACCTCGGACATGACTAACTATGGCTACACCTTC. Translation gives CASTSDMTNYGYTF.

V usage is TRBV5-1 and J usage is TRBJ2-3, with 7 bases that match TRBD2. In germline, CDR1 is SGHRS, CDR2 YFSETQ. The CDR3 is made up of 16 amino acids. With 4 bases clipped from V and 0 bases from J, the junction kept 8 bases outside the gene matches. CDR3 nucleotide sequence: TGCGCCAGCAGCACCCACACTAGCGAAAGCACAGATACGCAGTATTTT. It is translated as CASSTHTSESTDTQYF.

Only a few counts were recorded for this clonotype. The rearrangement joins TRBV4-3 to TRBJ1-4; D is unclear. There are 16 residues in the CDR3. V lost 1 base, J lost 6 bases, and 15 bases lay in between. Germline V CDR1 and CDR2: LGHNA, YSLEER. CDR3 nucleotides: TGCGCCAGCAGCCAAGGTCATGTGAGGAGGGATGAAAAACTGTTTTTT. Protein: CASSQGHVRRDEKLFF.

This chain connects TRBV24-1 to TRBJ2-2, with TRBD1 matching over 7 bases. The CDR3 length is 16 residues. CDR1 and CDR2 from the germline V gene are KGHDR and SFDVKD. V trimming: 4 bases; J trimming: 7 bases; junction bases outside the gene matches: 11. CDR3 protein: CATSDRQTDRVGELFF. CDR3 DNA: TGTGCCACCAGTGACAGACAAACTGACAGGGTCGGGGAGCTGTTTTTT.

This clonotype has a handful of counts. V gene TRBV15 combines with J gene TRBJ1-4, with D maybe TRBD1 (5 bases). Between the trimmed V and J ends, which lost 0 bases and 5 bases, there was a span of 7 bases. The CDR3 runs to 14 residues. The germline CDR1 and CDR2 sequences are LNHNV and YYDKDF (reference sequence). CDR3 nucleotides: TGTGCCACCAGCAGAGATCGGACAAATGAAAAACTGTTTTTT. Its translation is CATSRDRTNEKLFF.

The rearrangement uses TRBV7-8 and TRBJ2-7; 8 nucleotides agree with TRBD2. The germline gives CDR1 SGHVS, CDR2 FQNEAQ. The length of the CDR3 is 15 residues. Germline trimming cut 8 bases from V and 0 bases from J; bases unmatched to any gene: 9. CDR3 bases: TGTGCCAGCGGAACTATAGCGGGGAGCTCCTACGAGCAGTACTTC. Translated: CASGTIAGSSYEQYF. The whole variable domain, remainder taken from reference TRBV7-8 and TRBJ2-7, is GAGVSQSPRYKVAKRGQDVALRCDPISGHVSLFWYQQALGQGPEFLTYFQNEAQLDKSGLPSDRFFAERPEGSVSTLKIQRTQQEDSAVYLCASGTIAGSSYEQYFGPGTRLTVT.

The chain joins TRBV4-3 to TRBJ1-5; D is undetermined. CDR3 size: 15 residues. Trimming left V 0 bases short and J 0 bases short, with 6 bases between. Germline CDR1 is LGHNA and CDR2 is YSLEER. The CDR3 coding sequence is TGCGCCAGCAGCCAAGACGGGGATAGCAATCAGCCCCAGCATTTT. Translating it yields CASSQDGDSNQPQHF.

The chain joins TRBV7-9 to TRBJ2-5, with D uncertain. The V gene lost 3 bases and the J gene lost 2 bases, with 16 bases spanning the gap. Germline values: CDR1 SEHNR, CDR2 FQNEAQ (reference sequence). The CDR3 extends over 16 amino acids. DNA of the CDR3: TGTGCCAGCAGCTTGGTCCCTTGGTCTTCTCAAGAGACCCAGTACTTC. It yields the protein CASSLVPWSSQETQYF.

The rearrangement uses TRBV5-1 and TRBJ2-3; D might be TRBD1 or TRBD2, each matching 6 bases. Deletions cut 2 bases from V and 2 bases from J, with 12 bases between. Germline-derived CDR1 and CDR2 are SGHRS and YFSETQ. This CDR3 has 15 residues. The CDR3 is CASSFPGGLTDTQYF. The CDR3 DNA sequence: TGCGCCAGCAGCTTCCCCGGGGGCCTCACAGATACGCAGTATTTT.

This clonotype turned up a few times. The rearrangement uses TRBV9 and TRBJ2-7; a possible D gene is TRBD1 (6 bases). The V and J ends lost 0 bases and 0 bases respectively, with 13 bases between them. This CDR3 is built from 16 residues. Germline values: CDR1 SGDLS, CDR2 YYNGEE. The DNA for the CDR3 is TGTGCCAGCAGCGTAGGGGGACACGGCGGCTCCTACGAGCAGTACTTC. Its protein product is CASSVGGHGGSYEQYF.

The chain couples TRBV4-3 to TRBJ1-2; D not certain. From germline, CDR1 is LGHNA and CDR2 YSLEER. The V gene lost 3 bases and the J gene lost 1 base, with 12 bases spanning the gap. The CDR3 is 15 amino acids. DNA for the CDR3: TGCGCCAGCAGCCATGGGCACAACCTTAACTATGGCTACACCTTC. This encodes CASSHGHNLNYGYTF.

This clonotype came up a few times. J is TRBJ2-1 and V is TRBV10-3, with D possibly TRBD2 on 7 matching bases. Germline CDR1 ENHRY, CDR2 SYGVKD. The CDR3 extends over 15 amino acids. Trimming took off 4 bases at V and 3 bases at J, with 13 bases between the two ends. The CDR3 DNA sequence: TGTGCCATCAGTGGGGGGGGCGGTAACTACAATGAGCAGTTCTTC. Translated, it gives CAISGGGGNYNEQFF.

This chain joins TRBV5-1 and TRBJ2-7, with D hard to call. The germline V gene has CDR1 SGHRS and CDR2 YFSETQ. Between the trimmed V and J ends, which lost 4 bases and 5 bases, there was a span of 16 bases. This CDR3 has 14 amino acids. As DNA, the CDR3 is TGCGCCAGCAGCCAGTGGACGGAATTCGACGAGCAGTACTTC. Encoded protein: CASSQWTEFDEQYF.

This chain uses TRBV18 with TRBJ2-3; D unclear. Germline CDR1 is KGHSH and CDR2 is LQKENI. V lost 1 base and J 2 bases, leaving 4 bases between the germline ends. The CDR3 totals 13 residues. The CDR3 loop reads CASSPLNTDTQYF. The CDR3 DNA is TGTGCCAGCTCACCACTCAACACAGATACGCAGTATTTT. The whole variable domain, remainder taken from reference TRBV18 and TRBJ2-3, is NAGVMQNPRHLVRRRGQEARLRCSPMKGHSHVYWYRQLPEEGLKFMVYLQKENIIDESGMPKERFSAEFPKEGPSILRIQQVVRGDSAAYFCASSPLNTDTQYFGPGTRLTVL.

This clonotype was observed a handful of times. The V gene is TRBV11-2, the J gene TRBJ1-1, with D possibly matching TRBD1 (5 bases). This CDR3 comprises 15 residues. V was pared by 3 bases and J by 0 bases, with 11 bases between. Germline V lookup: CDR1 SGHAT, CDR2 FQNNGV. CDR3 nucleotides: TGTGCCAGCAGCTTGGTACCGACAGTGAACACTGAAGCTTTCTTT. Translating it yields CASSLVPTVNTEAFF.

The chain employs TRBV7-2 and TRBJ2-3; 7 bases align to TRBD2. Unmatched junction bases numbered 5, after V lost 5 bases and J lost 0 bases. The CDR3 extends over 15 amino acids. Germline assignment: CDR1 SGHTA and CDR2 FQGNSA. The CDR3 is CASSTPSGSTDTQYF. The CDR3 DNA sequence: TGTGCCAGCAGCACCCCTAGCGGAAGCACAGATACGCAGTATTTT.